This T cell receptor beta chain was identified in a study of cytomegalovirus exposure and HLA in healthy donors. The PCR had 60 Vbeta and 13 Jbeta primers. TCRdb keeps only in-frame clones here, not all; method: immunoSEQ multiplex PCR. The data show about 150,000 clones, 72% seen once. A remark on this clone: Antigen specificity is unknown.

Germline CDR1 reads SGHTA; CDR2 reads FQGNSA. The CDR3 runs to 16 residues. The V gene end was trimmed by 4 bases and the J gene end by 3 bases; junction bases not matched to a gene: 7. Study-level findings and limits: The analysis excluded some indistinguishable V segments, including TRBV6-2 and TRBV6-3. Reports credit the classifier with highly specific, highly sensitive diagnosis of cytomegalovirus status. Later work showed greater clonal expansion in HLA-associated TCR beta chains than in equally common others.

The V and J genes are TRBV7-2 and TRBJ2-3, with TRBD1 matching 10 bases. The sequenced material came from PBMCs. This receptor was identified in a middle-aged man in good health and CMV-seronegative. The CDR3, as DNA: TGTGCCAGCAGCTCCCGACAGGGGGCGAGGACAGATACGCAGTATTTT. It translates to CASSSRQGARTDTQYF.